A single sample gave rise to the 5 T cell receptor beta chains below, sequenced in a study of T cell responses to AZD1222 COVID-19 vaccine (dated by TCRdb to about 2021). Read against the paper, the sample's time point label means: baseline before first vaccination. Libraries were made using the immunoSEQ multiplex PCR assay. What TCRdb holds here is the immuneACCESS table cut down to in-frame rearrangements. Part of the clones is not present; checked against another copy, under half of the missing clones reflect an unresolved V gene, and the others are unexplained. Across this sample there are around 130,000 clones, with about 93% seen only once. The ten largest clones take up more than 0.7% of the sample. Sample: peripheral blood, taken on day 0 of AZD1222 vaccination. These receptor sequences come from an adult in good health.

This chain connects TRBV7-9 to TRBJ1-2; D possibly corresponds to TRBD1 (6 bases). This CDR3 is 13 amino acids long. V was cut by 1 base and J by 5 bases, with 8 bases left in between. Germline loops: CDR1 SEHNR, CDR2 FQNEAQ (reference sequence). The CDR3 protein is CASSLEGGYGYTF. The DNA for the CDR3 is TGTGCCAGCAGCTTAGAAGGGGGTTATGGCTACACCTTC.

The J gene is TRBJ2-2, the V gene TRBV5-5, with D uncertain. This CDR3 spans 13 amino acids. Germline assignment: CDR1 SGHKS and CDR2 YYEKEE (reference sequence). Trimming shortened V by 5 bases and J by 1 base, and 6 bases separated the two germline ends. In nucleotides, the CDR3 is TGTGCCAGCAGACCAGGGAACACCGGGGAGCTGTTTTTT. It is translated as CASRPGNTGELFF.

This rearrangement joins TRBV5-4 to TRBJ2-7, with 8 bases fitting TRBD1. The CDR3 runs to 15 residues. CDR1 is SGHNT, CDR2 YYREEE, per germline (reference sequence). Trimming took 5 bases from V and 1 from J; bases not matched to a gene: 8. For the CDR3, the DNA is TGTGCCAGCAGTTCAGGGGGCTTTGAATCCTACGAGCAGTACTTC. Translation: CASSSGGFESYEQYF.

This clone is a singleton in its sample. The V gene is TRBV10-2, the J gene TRBJ1-2; D call uncertain. CDR1 and CDR2 (germline): WSHSY, SAAADI. The CDR3 covers 13 residues. V was trimmed by 2 bases and J by 4 bases, leaving 8 bases between them. In DNA, the CDR3 is TGCGCCAGCAGTGAGCTCAATATCTATGGCTACACCTTC. Amino acids: CASSELNIYGYTF.

The gene calls are TRBV6-5 and TRBJ1-2, with D unclear. Germline CDR1 and CDR2: MNHEY and SVGAGI. CDR3 length: 16 residues. V dropped 0 bases and J dropped 4 bases, with 15 bases sitting between them. The CDR3 bases are TGTGCCAGCAGTTACTCGCTCGCCGGGCCTTCCTATGGCTACACCTTC. This gives the protein CASSYSLAGPSYGYTF.